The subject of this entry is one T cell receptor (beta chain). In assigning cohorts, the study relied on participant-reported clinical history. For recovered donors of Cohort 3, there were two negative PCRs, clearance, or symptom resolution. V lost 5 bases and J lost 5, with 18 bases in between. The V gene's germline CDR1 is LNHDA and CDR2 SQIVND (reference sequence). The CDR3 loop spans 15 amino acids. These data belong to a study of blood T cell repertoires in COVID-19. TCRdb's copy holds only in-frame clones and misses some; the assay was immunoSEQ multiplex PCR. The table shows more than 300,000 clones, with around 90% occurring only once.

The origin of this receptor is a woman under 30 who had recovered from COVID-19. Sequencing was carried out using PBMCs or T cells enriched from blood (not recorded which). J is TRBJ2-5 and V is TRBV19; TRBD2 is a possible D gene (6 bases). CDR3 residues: CASSALAGGSETQYF. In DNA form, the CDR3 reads TGTGCCAGTAGTGCCTTAGCCGGGGGATCGGAGACCCAGTACTTC.